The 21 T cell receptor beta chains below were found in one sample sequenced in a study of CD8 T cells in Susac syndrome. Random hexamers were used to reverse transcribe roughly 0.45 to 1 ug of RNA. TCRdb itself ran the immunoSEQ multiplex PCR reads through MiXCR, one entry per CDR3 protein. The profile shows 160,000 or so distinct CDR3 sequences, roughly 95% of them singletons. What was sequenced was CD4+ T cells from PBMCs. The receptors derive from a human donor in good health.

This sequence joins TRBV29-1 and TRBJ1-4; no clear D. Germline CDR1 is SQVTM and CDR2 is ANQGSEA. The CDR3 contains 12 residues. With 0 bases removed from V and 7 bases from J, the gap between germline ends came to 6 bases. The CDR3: CSVEEGSEKLFF. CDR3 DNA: TGCAGCGTTGAAGAAGGTAGTGAAAAACTGTTTTTT.

The CDR3 nucleotides are TGTGCCAGCAGTGAACAGGGGACAACTGAAGCTTTCTTT. It codes for CASSEQGTTEAFF. The rearrangement uses TRBV6-1 and TRBJ1-1, with D possibly matching TRBD1 (6 bases). The CDR3 has 13 amino acids. CDR1 and CDR2 (germline): MNHNS, SASEGT. V was trimmed by 2 bases and J by 5 bases, leaving 9 bases between them.

The CDR3 DNA reads TGCAGCGTCTCCCCACCCGGGGGAAAACTGTTTTTT. Its translation: CSVSPPGGKLFF. The chain employs TRBV29-1 and TRBJ1-4; possible D gene TRBD1, 5 bases. Trimming stripped 6 bases from V and 10 bases from J, with 15 bases between. Germline V CDR1 and CDR2: SQVTM, ANQGSEA. The CDR3 totals 12 residues.

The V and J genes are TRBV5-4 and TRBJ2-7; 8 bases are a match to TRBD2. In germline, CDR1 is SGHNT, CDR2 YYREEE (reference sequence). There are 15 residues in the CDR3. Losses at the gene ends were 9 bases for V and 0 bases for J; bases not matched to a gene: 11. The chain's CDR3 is CATRSGGASSYEQYF. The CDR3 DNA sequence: TGTGCCACCCGGTCGGGGGGGGCTTCCTCCTACGAGCAGTACTTC.

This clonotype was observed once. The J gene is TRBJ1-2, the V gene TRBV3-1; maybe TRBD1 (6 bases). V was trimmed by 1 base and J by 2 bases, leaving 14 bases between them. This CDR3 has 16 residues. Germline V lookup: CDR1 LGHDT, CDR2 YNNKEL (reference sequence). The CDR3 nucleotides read TGTGCCAGCAGCCAAGCGTCGGCAGGGGCCAACTATGGCTACACCTTC. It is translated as CASSQASAGANYGYTF.

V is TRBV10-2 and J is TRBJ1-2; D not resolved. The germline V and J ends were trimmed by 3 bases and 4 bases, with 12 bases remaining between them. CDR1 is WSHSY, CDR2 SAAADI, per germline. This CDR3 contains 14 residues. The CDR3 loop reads CASSDFQGSYGYTF. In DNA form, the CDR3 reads TGCGCCAGCAGTGACTTTCAAGGGAGCTATGGCTACACCTTC.

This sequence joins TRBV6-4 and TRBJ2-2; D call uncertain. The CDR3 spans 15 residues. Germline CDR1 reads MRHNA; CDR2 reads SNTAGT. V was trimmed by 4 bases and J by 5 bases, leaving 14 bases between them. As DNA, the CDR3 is TGTGCCAGCAGTGCATCCCCCATCAATACCGGGGAGCTGTTTTTT. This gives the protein CASSASPINTGELFF.

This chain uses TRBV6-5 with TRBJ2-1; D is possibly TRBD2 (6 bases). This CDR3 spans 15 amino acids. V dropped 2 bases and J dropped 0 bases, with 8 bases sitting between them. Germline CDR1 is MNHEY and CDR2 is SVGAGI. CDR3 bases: TGTGCCAGCAGTTACAGGCGGGGCTCCTACAATGAGCAGTTCTTC. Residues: CASSYRRGSYNEQFF.

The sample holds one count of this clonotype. CDR3 sequence: CASNRQGGRTEAFF. As DNA, the CDR3 is TGTGCCAGCAATCGACAGGGGGGGAGAACTGAAGCTTTCTTT. This sequence joins TRBV2 and TRBJ1-1; 9 bases are a match to TRBD1. Germline assignment: CDR1 SNHLY and CDR2 FYNNEI. The trim removed 7 bases at V and 5 bases at J, leaving 8 bases unmatched. This CDR3 is built from 14 residues.

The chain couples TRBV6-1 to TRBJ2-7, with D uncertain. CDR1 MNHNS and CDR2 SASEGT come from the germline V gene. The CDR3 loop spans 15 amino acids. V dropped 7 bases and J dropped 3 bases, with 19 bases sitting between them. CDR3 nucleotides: TGTGCCAGCAATCCGACCAGCCATAGTTTCTACGAGCAGTACTTC. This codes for CASNPTSHSFYEQYF.

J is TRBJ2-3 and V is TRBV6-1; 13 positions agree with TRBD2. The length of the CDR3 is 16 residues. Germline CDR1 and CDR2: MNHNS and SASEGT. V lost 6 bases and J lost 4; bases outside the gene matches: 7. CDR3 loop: CASSLRTSGGADTQYF. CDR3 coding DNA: TGTGCCAGCAGCCTAAGGACTAGCGGGGGAGCAGATACGCAGTATTTT.

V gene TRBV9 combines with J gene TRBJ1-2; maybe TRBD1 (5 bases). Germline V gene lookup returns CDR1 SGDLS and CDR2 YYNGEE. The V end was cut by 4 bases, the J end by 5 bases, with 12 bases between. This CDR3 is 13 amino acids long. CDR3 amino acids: CASSIDSEYGYTF. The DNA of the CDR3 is TGTGCCAGCAGCATAGACAGCGAATATGGCTACACCTTC.

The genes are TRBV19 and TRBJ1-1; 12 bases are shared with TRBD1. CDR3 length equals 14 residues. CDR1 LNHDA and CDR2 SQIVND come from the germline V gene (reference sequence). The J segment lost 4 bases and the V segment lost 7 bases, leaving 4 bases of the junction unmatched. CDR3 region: CASIGTGGPTEAFF. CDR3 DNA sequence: TGTGCCAGTATTGGGACAGGGGGCCCCACTGAAGCTTTCTTT.

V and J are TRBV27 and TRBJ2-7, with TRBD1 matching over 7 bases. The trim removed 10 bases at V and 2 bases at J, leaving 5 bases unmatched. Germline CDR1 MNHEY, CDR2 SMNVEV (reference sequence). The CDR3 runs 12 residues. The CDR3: CATFDRAYEQYF. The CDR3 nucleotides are TGTGCCACCTTCGACAGGGCCTACGAGCAGTACTTC.

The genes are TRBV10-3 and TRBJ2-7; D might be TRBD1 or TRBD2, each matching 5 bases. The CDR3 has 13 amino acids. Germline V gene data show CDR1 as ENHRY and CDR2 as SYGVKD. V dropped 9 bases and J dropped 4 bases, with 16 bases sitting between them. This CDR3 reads CAMAGTQDYEQYF. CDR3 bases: TGTGCCATGGCCGGGACCCAGGATTACGAGCAGTACTTC.

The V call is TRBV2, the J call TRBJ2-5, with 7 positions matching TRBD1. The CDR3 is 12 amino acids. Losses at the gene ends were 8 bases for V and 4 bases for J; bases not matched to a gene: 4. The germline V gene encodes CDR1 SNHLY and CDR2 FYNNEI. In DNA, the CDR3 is TGTGCCAGCCGACCAGGGGGAGAGACCCAGTACTTC. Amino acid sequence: CASRPGGETQYF.

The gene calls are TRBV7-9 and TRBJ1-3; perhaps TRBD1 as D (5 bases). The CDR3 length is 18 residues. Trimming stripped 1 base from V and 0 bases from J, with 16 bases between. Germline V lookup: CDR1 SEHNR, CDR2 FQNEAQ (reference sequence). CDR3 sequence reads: CASSLGFRGPYSGNTIYF. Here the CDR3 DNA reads TGTGCCAGCAGCTTAGGATTTAGGGGCCCCTACTCTGGAAACACCATATATTTT.

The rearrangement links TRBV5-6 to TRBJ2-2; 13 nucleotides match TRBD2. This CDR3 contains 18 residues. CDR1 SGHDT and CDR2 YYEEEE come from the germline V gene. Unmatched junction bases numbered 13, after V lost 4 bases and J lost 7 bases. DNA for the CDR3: TGTGCCAGCAGCCTGGGACTAGCGGGGATCTATGCCGACGGGGAGCTGTTTTTT. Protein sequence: CASSLGLAGIYADGELFF.

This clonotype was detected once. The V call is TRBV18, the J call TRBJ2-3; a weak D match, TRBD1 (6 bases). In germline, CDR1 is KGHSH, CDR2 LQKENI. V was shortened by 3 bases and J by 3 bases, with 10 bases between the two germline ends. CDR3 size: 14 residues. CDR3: CASSPWTETDTQYF. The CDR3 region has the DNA TGTGCCAGCTCACCCTGGACAGAAACAGATACGCAGTATTTT.

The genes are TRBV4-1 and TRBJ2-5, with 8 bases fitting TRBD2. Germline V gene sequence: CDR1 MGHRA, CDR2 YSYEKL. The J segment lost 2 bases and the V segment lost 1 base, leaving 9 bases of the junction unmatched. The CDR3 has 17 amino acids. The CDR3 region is CASSQGPQRGFQETQYF. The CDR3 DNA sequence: TGCGCCAGCAGCCAAGGTCCCCAGCGGGGGTTTCAAGAGACCCAGTACTTC.

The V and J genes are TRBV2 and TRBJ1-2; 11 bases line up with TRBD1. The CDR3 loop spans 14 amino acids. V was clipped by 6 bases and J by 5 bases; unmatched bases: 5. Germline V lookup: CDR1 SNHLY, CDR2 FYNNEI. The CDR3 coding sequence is TGTGCCAGCAGCCCCGGACAGGGGGCGTATGGCTACACCTTC. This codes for CASSPGQGAYGYTF. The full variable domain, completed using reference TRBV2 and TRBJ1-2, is EPEVTQTPSHQVTQMGQEVILRCVPISNHLYFYWYRQILGQKVEFLVSFYNNEISEKSEIFDDQFSVERPDGSNFTLKIRSTKLEDSAMYFCASSPGQGAYGYTFGSGTRLTVV.